The 15 T cell receptor beta chains reported below all come from one sample, sequenced in a study of identical twins. TCRdb processed the 5' RACE reads anew with MiXCR; each CDR3 protein has one entry. The repertoire holds hundreds of thousands of distinct CDR3 sequences, with around a sixth as singletons. These records were also assigned to another study, of T cells expressing NK-cell markers.

Input material: PBMCs. All receptors come from a woman younger than 30 in good health.

The chain uses TRBV5-1 and TRBJ2-1; D is uncertain. From germline, CDR1 is SGHRS and CDR2 YFSETQ. The V end was cut by 2 bases, the J end by 6 bases, with 9 bases between. This CDR3 contains 13 residues. The CDR3 region has the DNA TGCGCCAGCAGCTTAGCAATGGGCAATGAGCAGTTCTTC. Amino acids: CASSLAMGNEQFF.

This chain links TRBV30 with TRBJ2-1, with a possible D match to TRBD1 (6 bases). Trimming cost V 3 bases and J 4 bases, with 7 bases left between them. This CDR3 region has 12 residues. Germline loops: CDR1 GTSNPN, CDR2 SVGIG (reference sequence). In DNA, the CDR3 is TGTGCCTGGAGGGGACAATACAATGAGCAGTTCTTC. Translating it yields CAWRGQYNEQFF.

This clonotype turned up a few times. This sequence joins TRBV6-1 and TRBJ2-1; 11 nucleotides match TRBD2. The CDR3 extends over 14 amino acids. Looked up from germline, CDR1 is MNHNS and CDR2 is SASEGT. V shed 6 bases and J 9 bases; nucleotides not matched to a gene: 7. This CDR3 is CASSPEGLAVEQFF. CDR3 DNA sequence: TGTGCCAGCAGCCCAGAGGGACTAGCGGTTGAGCAGTTCTTC.

The chain joins TRBV20-1 to TRBJ2-5; 8 bases fit TRBD1. Germline trimming cut 5 bases from V and 3 bases from J; bases unmatched to any gene: 5. The CDR3 is made up of 13 amino acids. CDR1 DFQATT and CDR2 SNEGSKA come from the germline V gene (reference sequence). In nucleotides, the CDR3 is TGCAGTGCTTCACGGACAGGGAAAGAGACCCAGTACTTC. Translated: CSASRTGKETQYF.

The chain uses TRBV7-9 and TRBJ1-2, with TRBD1 as a possible D gene (5 bases). V was clipped by 4 bases and J by 8 bases, with 14 bases between them. CDR1 is SEHNR and CDR2 is FQNEAQ in the germline V gene (reference sequence). The CDR3 is 13 residues long. The CDR3 coding sequence is TGTGCCAGCAGCTGGGGGGACGAGCGGGGCTACACCTTC. As protein: CASSWGDERGYTF.

This clonotype has just a few counts. The chain uses TRBV7-2 and TRBJ2-1, with TRBD2 identical over 9 bases. Germline V lookup: CDR1 SGHTA, CDR2 FQGNSA. Trimming at V came to 4 bases and at J to 6 bases, leaving 13 bases not matched to a gene. The CDR3 has 17 amino acids. The CDR3 loop reads CASSWALRAGGFNEQFF. CDR3 sequence (DNA): TGTGCCAGCAGCTGGGCCCTGAGAGCGGGAGGATTCAATGAGCAGTTCTTC.

The chain carries TRBV20-1 and TRBJ2-1; no definite D call. The CDR3 spans 13 residues. The germline V and J ends were trimmed by 4 bases and 5 bases, with 12 bases remaining between them. The germline gives CDR1 DFQATT, CDR2 SNEGSKA (reference sequence). The CDR3 region is CSAIWVVDNEQFF. In nucleotides, the CDR3 is TGCAGTGCTATTTGGGTTGTGGACAATGAGCAGTTCTTC.

The rearrangement joins TRBV5-5 to TRBJ1-2; TRBD1 matches at 11 bases. Trimming cost V 4 bases and J 7 bases; bases outside gene matches: 6. The length of the CDR3 is 14 residues. Looked up from germline, CDR1 is SGHKS and CDR2 is YYEKEE (reference sequence). The CDR3 region has the DNA TGTGCCAGCAGCGCCGGGACAGGGGGTGTTGGCTACACCTTC. Residues: CASSAGTGGVGYTF. The variable domain in full, with the rest retrieved from reference TRBV5-5 and TRBJ1-2, is DAGVTQSPTHLIKTRGQQVTLRCSPISGHKSVSWYQQVLGQGPQFIFQYYEKEERGRGNFPDRFSARQFPNYSSELNVNALLLGDSALYLCASSAGTGGVGYTFGSGTRLTVV.

This clonotype was seen more than once but under ten times. V is TRBV9 and J is TRBJ1-6; D unclear. The CDR3 has 15 residues. Germline V gene data show CDR1 as SGDLS and CDR2 as YYNGEE. V gave up 3 bases and J gave up 5 bases, with 12 bases separating them. CDR3 coding DNA: TGTGCCAGCAGCGGGGGAGGACGGAATAATTCACCCCTCCACTTT. This codes for CASSGGGRNNSPLHF.

This clonotype was recorded at least ten times. J is TRBJ2-1 and V is TRBV20-1, with 7 nucleotides matching TRBD1. The CDR3 loop spans 14 amino acids. Germline CDR1 DFQATT, CDR2 SNEGSKA (reference sequence). The J segment lost 0 bases and the V segment lost 6 bases, leaving 5 bases of the junction unmatched. Written as DNA, the CDR3 is TGCAGTGCGACAGGGTTGAACTCCTACAATGAGCAGTTCTTC. Translating it yields CSATGLNSYNEQFF.

The J gene is TRBJ2-1, the V gene TRBV5-6; 7 positions agree with TRBD2. CDR3 length: 13 amino acids. CDR1 is SGHDT, CDR2 YYEEEE, per germline. V lost 4 bases and J lost 6; bases outside the gene matches: 4. CDR3 loop: CASSPGTINEQFF. CDR3 bases: TGTGCCAGCAGCCCCGGGACTATCAATGAGCAGTTCTTC.

This clonotype was seen a few times. The chain recombines TRBV7-2 with TRBJ2-5, with D tentatively TRBD2 (6 bases). Deletions cut 5 bases from V and 1 base from J, with 14 bases between. The V gene's germline CDR1 is SGHTA and CDR2 FQGNSA. This CDR3 is built from 15 residues. The CDR3, as DNA: TGTGCCAGCAGCCCAACGCGGCGGGGCCAAGAGACCCAGTACTTC. Translation gives CASSPTRRGQETQYF.

The chain carries TRBV10-1 and TRBJ2-4; 7 bases map to TRBD1. From germline, CDR1 is WNHNN and CDR2 SYGVQD (reference sequence). The CDR3 covers 17 residues. V trimming: 0 bases; J trimming: 0 bases; junction bases outside the gene matches: 5. CDR3 DNA: TGCGCCAGCAGTGAGTCGGACAGGACTCCAGCCAAAAACATTCAGTACTTC. Translated, it gives CASSESDRTPAKNIQYF.

The genes are TRBV20-1 and TRBJ2-4; D is unresolved. The CDR3 runs to 11 residues. Germline CDR1 is DFQATT and CDR2 is SNEGSKA (reference sequence). V lost 2 bases and J 10 bases, leaving 9 bases between the germline ends. The CDR3 protein is CSARPAVIQYF. The CDR3 DNA is TGCAGTGCTAGACCCGCGGTTATTCAGTACTTC.

This chain joins TRBV7-9 and TRBJ2-7, with D hard to call. There are 14 residues in the CDR3. The V and J ends lost 5 bases and 3 bases respectively, with 14 bases between them. The germline V gene encodes CDR1 SEHNR and CDR2 FQNEAQ (reference sequence). For the CDR3, the DNA is TGTGCCAGCAGCGCGGTGGCGGATTTCTACGAGCAGTACTTC. Its protein is CASSAVADFYEQYF. Based on the CDR3 plus reference TRBV7-9 and TRBJ2-7, the full variable domain is DTGVSQNPRHKITKRGQNVTFRCDPISEHNRLYWYRQTLGQGPEFLTYFQNEAQLEKSRLLSDRFSAERPKGSFSTLEIQRTEQGDSAMYLCASSAVADFYEQYFGPGTRLTVT.